This T cell receptor (beta chain) was identified in a study of cytomegalovirus exposure and HLA in healthy donors. This CDR3 has 12 amino acids. Germline lookup yields CDR1 SGHNT and CDR2 YYREEE (reference sequence). V dropped 3 bases and J dropped 4 bases, with 7 bases sitting between them. This clone was found a few times. With 60 Vbeta and 13 Jbeta primers, the PCR was carried out. This table comes from immunoSEQ multiplex PCR, and its TCRdb copy is limited to in-frame clones, with some not included. The sample includes about 110,000 clones, roughly 73% of them seen just once. The chain recombines TRBV5-4 with TRBJ1-1; the D is unclear. The sequence came from a woman aged 25 to 45 in good health and CMV-seronegative. Specimen: PBMCs. CDR3: CASSYGATEAFF. CDR3 DNA sequence: TGTGCCAGCAGCTACGGTGCCACTGAAGCTTTCTTT.